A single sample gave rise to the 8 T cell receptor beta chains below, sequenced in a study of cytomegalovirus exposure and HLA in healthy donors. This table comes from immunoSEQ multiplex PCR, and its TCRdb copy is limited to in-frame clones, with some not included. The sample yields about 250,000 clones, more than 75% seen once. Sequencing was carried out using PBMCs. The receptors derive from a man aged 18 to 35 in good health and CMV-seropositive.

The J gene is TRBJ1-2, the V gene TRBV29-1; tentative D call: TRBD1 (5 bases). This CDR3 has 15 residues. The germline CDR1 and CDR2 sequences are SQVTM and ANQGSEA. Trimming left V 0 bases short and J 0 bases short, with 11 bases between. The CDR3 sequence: CSVEEGGVANYGYTF. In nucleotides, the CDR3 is TGCAGCGTTGAAGAGGGGGGGGTTGCTAACTATGGCTACACCTTC.

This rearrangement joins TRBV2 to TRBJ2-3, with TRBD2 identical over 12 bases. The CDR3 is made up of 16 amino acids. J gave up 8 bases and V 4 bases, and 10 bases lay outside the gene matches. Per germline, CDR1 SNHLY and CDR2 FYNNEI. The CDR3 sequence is CASSGRGLAGPVTQYF. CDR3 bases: TGTGCCAGCAGTGGGCGGGGACTAGCGGGTCCTGTTACGCAGTATTTT.

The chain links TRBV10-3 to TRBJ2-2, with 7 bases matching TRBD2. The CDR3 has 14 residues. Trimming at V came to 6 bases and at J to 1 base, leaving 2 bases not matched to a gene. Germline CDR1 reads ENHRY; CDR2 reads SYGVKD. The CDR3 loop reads CAISGRQNTGELFF. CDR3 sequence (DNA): TGTGCCATCAGCGGGAGGCAGAACACCGGGGAGCTGTTTTTT.

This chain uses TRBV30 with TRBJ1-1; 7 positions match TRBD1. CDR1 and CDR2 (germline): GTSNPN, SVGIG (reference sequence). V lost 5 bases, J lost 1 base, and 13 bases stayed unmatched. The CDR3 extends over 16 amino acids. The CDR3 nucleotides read TGTGCCTGGGTGACAGGGACCCATGAAAGGAACACTGAAGCTTTCTTT. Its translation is CAWVTGTHERNTEAFF.

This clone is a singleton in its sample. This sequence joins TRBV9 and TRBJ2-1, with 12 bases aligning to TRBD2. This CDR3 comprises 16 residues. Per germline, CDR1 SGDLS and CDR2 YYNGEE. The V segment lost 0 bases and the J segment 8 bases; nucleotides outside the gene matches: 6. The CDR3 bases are TGTGCCAGCAGCGTAGGACTAGCGGGGGTTATGGATGAGCAGTTCTTC. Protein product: CASSVGLAGVMDEQFF.

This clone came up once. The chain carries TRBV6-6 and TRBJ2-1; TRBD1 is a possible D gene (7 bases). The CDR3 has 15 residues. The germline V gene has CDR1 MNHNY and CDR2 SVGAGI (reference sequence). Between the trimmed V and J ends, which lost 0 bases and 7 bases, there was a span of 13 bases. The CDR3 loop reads CASSYSPGGRNEQFF. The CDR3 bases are TGTGCCAGCAGTTACTCCCCAGGGGGGAGGAATGAGCAGTTCTTC.

CDR3 residues: CASSQREGRNEQFF. CDR3 coding DNA: TGTGCCAGCAGCCAGCGGGAGGGCCGCAATGAGCAGTTCTTC. The genes are TRBV4-2 and TRBJ2-1, with TRBD2 identical over 9 bases. The ends lost 3 bases at V and 6 bases at J; junction bases unmatched: 3. CDR3 size: 14 residues. Germline V gives CDR1 LGHNA, CDR2 YNFKEQ.

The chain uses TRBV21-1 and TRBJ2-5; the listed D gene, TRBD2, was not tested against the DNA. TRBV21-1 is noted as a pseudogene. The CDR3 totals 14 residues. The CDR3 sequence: CASSKDGSCETQYF. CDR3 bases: TGTGCCAGCAGCAAAGACGGGTCGTGTGAGACCCAGTACTTC.